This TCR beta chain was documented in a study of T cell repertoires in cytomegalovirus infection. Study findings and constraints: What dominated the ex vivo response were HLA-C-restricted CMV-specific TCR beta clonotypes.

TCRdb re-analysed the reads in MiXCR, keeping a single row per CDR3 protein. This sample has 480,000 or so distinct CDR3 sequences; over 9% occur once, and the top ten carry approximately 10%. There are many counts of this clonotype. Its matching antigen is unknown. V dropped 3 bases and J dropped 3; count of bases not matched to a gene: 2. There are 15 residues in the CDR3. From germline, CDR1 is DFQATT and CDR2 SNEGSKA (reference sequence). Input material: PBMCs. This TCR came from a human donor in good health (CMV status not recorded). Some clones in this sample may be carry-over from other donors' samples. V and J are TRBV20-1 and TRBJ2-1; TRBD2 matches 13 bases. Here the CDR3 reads CSASRTSGGYNEQFF. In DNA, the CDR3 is TGCAGTGCTAGCCGGACTAGCGGGGGCTACAATGAGCAGTTCTTC.